These T cell receptor beta chains were read from a single sample in a study of control samples from healthy donors and cancer patients. TCRdb's copy holds only in-frame clones and misses some; the assay was immunoSEQ multiplex PCR. The sample includes approximately 100,000 clones, roughly 84% of them seen just once. Material for sequencing was blood. Receptor source: a woman aged 40 to 50 in good health. Each CDR3 is given with its conserved first and last residue. Each record gives: J gene, D gene, clone size, V gene, CDR3 protein, CDR3 DNA. D genes are given only for firm matches. Clone size is not always given. Where it is, it says once, few, many or a class for expanded clones.

j_call: TRBJ1-4
d_call: TRBD1
clone_size: -
v_call: TRBV10-3
cdr3_aa: CAISEAQGESATNEKLFF
cdr3_nt: TGTGCCATCAGTGAGGCACAGGGGGAGTCTGCAACTAATGAAAAACTGTTTTTT

j_call: TRBJ1-2
d_call: TRBD1
clone_size: few
v_call: TRBV29-1
cdr3_aa: CSVWDRAREYGYTF
cdr3_nt: TGCAGCGTTTGGGACAGGGCCAGAGAGTATGGCTACACCTTC

j_call: TRBJ2-1
d_call: TRBD1
clone_size: -
v_call: TRBV4-3
cdr3_aa: CASSHSMGTGGREQFF
cdr3_nt: TGCGCCAGCAGCCACTCTATGGGGACAGGAGGAAGGGAGCAGTTCTTC

j_call: TRBJ1-5
d_call: TRBD1
clone_size: -
v_call: TRBV4-1
cdr3_aa: CASSRLSGTGSNQPQHF
cdr3_nt: TGCGCCAGCAGCCGCCTATCCGGGACAGGGAGTAATCAGCCCCAGCATTTT

j_call: TRBJ2-5
d_call: -
clone_size: -
v_call: TRBV5-1
cdr3_aa: CASSLGGRETQYF
cdr3_nt: TGCGCCAGCAGCTTAGGAGGGAGAGAGACCCAGTACTTC

j_call: TRBJ2-5
d_call: -
clone_size: -
v_call: TRBV5-1
cdr3_aa: CASSPNWGGGETQYF
cdr3_nt: TGCGCCAGCAGCCCCAATTGGGGGGGCGGAGAGACCCAGTACTTC

j_call: TRBJ2-1
d_call: -
clone_size: once
v_call: TRBV12-3/TRBV12-4
cdr3_aa: CASSFSGNEQFF
cdr3_nt: TGTGCCAGCAGTTTTAGTGGCAATGAGCAGTTCTTC

j_call: TRBJ2-1
d_call: TRBD2
clone_size: few
v_call: TRBV5-1
cdr3_aa: CASSLPSGGAGEQFF
cdr3_nt: TGCGCCAGCAGCTTGCCTAGCGGGGGGGCCGGGGAGCAGTTCTTC

j_call: TRBJ2-5
d_call: TRBD1
clone_size: -
v_call: TRBV5-1
cdr3_aa: CASSLGQGTGPLSQYF
cdr3_nt: TGCGCCAGCAGCTTGGGACAAGGGACAGGGCCTTTGTCCCAGTACTTC

j_call: TRBJ1-1
d_call: -
clone_size: -
v_call: TRBV6-2/TRBV6-3
cdr3_aa: CASRPGGYTEAFF
cdr3_nt: TGTGCCAGCCGCCCGGGGGGATACACTGAAGCTTTCTTT

j_call: TRBJ2-5
d_call: TRBD1
clone_size: -
v_call: TRBV19
cdr3_aa: CATRQGSKQTQYF
cdr3_nt: TGTGCCACCCGACAGGGGAGTAAGCAGACCCAGTACTTC

j_call: TRBJ2-7
d_call: -
clone_size: -
v_call: TRBV5-6
cdr3_aa: CASSFGGWGGEQYF
cdr3_nt: TGTGCCAGCAGCTTTGGGGGCTGGGGGGGCGAGCAGTACTTC

j_call: TRBJ2-1
d_call: -
clone_size: -
v_call: TRBV27
cdr3_aa: CASSPTRQRAGNEQFF
cdr3_nt: TGTGCCAGCAGTCCCACCCGACAACGGGCAGGGAATGAGCAGTTCTTC

j_call: TRBJ1-2
d_call: TRBD1
clone_size: -
v_call: TRBV5-4
cdr3_aa: CASSFGELQGAEGYTF
cdr3_nt: TGTGCCAGCAGCTTTGGCGAACTACAGGGGGCCGAGGGCTACACCTTC

j_call: TRBJ2-7
d_call: -
clone_size: -
v_call: TRBV4-3
cdr3_aa: CASSPGRESIYEQYF
cdr3_nt: TGCGCCAGCAGCCCCGGAAGGGAAAGCATCTACGAGCAGTACTTC